One TCR beta chain is described in this entry. This clone is categorized as hyperexpanded (1% or more). Its antigen is not yet known. Nothing much larger sits one base from this clone, and base qualities are not available. For sequencing of the TCRbeta CDR3 region, genomic DNA was extracted from the sorted cells. The immunoSEQ Assay was used to sequence the TCRbeta CDR3 regions. This is the immuneACCESS table as TCRdb keeps it, with only in-frame sequences that have V and J called. A part of the clones is gone; compared with another copy, unresolved V genes explain less than half, and the rest is unexplained. The sample table holds about 15,000 clones, of which less than 90% were seen once. The ten largest clones represent roughly 70% of the sample. This specimen belongs to a study of OX40 agonist ivuxolimab in advanced cancers. Turning to the overall study: Ivuxolimab was a fully human IgG2 agonistic monoclonal antibody targeting the costimulatory receptor OX40 (CD134). Intravenous ivuxolimab was administered to patients every 2 weeks at six dose levels: 0.01, 0.1, 0.3, 1.5, 3 and 10 mg/kg. Among the 52 dose-escalation patients, about 19 had hepatocellular carcinoma, roughly 15 melanoma, 9 renal cell carcinoma and 9 head and neck cancer. In the dose-escalation cohort, 82.7% of patients were male, and the mean age was around 60 years, with a range of about 23 to 80. Prior anti-PD-1, anti-PD-L1 or anti-CTLA-4 therapy was permitted, and checkpoint inhibitors had been received by less than 45% of dose-escalation patients. Three dose-escalation patients achieved partial responses, one with hepatocellular carcinoma and two with cutaneous melanoma. Peripheral TCRbeta sequencing aimed to test whether ivuxolimab altered TCR sequence diversity and caused clonal T-cell expansion. The paper covers the monotherapy dose-escalation part of the phase I ivuxolimab trial, which included N of about 50 patients.

The investigation overall reported the following: At doses of 0.1 to 3.0 mg/kg, clonal expansion of both CD4+ and CD8+ blood T cells was observed from baseline to week 6. In partial responders in the 0.1-3.0 mg/kg groups, normalized peripheral clonal expansion was found to be among the lowest, especially among CD8+ T cells. After ivuxolimab, expanded clones were on average more numerous among CD8+ T cells than among CD4+ T cells. Which antigens the clonally expanded peripheral T cells were specific for was not determined. Low levels of normalized T-cell clonal expansion were also seen in some patients who did not respond.

The trial excluded patients who had a history of autoimmune disease or were on systemic immunosuppression. Peripheral blood for TCR sequencing was drawn from every dose cohort at baseline, at cycle 4 day 1 and at cycle 7 day 1. Samples were obtained from an open-label, multicenter, first-in-human phase I dose-escalation trial of ivuxolimab. Adults with locally advanced or metastatic melanoma, renal cell, hepatocellular, or head and neck squamous cell carcinoma were enrolled in the trial. CD4+ and CD8+ T cells were sorted separately from peripheral blood before TCR sequencing. Specimen: CD4+ or CD8+ T cells sorted from blood, collected in a trial of the OX40 agonist ivuxolimab. The sequence came from an adult with an advanced solid tumor such as melanoma, head and neck, liver or kidney cancer.

The CDR3 corresponds to CASSVTGQGGYEQYF. The bases read TGTGCCAGCAGCGTAACGGGACAGGGAGGCTACGAGCAGTACTTC. The chain is made from TRBV9 and TRBJ2-7; 9 middle bases align to TRBD1. Ends trimmed: V by 1 base, J by 3 bases; bases unmatched to a gene: 5. Sequences SGDLS (CDR1) and YYNGEE (CDR2) are obtained from the germline V gene. Including cysteine and phenylalanine, the CDR3 has 15 amino acids. The only DNA kept is the CDR3, 45 bases in frame from the first base.